The 8 T cell receptor beta chains in this list originate from one sample, sequenced in a study of T cells after yellow fever vaccination (dated by TCRdb to the late 2010s). Library prep was done by 5' RACE. The sequencer listed for this sample is Illumina HiSeq 2500. Using fastp at Q25 and MiXCR, TCRdb reprocessed the public reads and kept productive beta chains. Duplicate CDR3 protein sequences are folded into a single record with the most common DNA and genes. The sample contains hundreds of thousands of distinct CDR3 sequences, approximately 15% of them found a single time. Around an eighth of the sample comes from the top ten. Sample treatment or condition, as interpreted from the label and publication: live attenuated yellow fever vaccine strain. Sample: PBMCs, taken on the day of the yellow fever booster vaccination. These receptors were taken from a man aged 30-40 years who received the YFV17D yellow fever vaccine.

This clonotype appeared a few times. The V gene is TRBV18, the J gene TRBJ2-7; D is perhaps TRBD1 (5 bases). Germline-derived CDR1 and CDR2 are KGHSH and LQKENI. The CDR3 extends over 15 amino acids. Between the trimmed V and J ends, which lost 0 bases and 6 bases, there was a span of 15 bases. The CDR3 reads CASSPPQGKRSEQYF. CDR3 nucleotides: TGTGCCAGCTCACCACCGCAGGGTAAAAGAAGCGAGCAGTACTTC.

A few counts support this clonotype. This chain uses TRBV20-1 with TRBJ2-3; D uncertain. V dropped 6 bases and J dropped 0 bases, with 10 bases sitting between them. CDR3 length: 13 residues. Germline V gene data show CDR1 as DFQATT and CDR2 as SNEGSKA (reference sequence). This CDR3 reads CSAPKDSTDTQYF. The CDR3 DNA reads as TGCAGTGCCCCTAAAGATAGCACAGATACGCAGTATTTT.

This clonotype was observed a handful of times. The chain joins TRBV5-1 to TRBJ2-1; possible D gene TRBD1, 6 bases. Trimming left V 4 bases short and J 1 base short, with 15 bases between. CDR3 length: 16 residues. The germline gives CDR1 SGHRS, CDR2 YFSETQ. The CDR3, as DNA: TGCGCCAGCAGCCAGTCTGCCCAGGGGTCCTACAATGAGCAGTTCTTC. It encodes CASSQSAQGSYNEQFF. Using reference TRBV5-1 and TRBJ2-1 for the parts outside the CDR3, the full variable domain is KAGVTQTPRYLIKTRGQQVTLSCSPISGHRSVSWYQQTPGQGLQFLFEYFSETQRNKGNFPGRFSGRQFSNSRSEMNVSTLELGDSALYLCASSQSAQGSYNEQFFGPGTRLTVL.

The chain couples TRBV5-1 to TRBJ1-1; D not certain. V was pared by 2 bases and J by 1 base, with 9 bases between. The CDR3 spans 14 residues. The V gene's germline CDR1 is SGHRS and CDR2 YFSETQ. Here the CDR3 reads CASSFDGPNTEAFF. The CDR3, as DNA: TGCGCCAGCAGCTTCGACGGACCGAACACTGAAGCTTTCTTT.

The rearrangement joins TRBV7-2 to TRBJ2-5, with D perhaps matching TRBD1 or TRBD2 (5 bases each). The CDR3 length is 13 residues. The V end was cut by 5 bases, the J end by 5 bases, with 12 bases between. The germline V gene encodes CDR1 SGHTA and CDR2 FQGNSA. This CDR3 reads CASSPLWGETQYF. The CDR3, as DNA: TGTGCCAGCAGCCCTCTCTGGGGGGAGACCCAGTACTTC.

This clonotype was seen more than once but under ten times. The J gene is TRBJ2-3, the V gene TRBV7-2; D is ambiguous. With 5 bases removed from V and 2 bases from J, the gap between germline ends came to 8 bases. This CDR3 contains 13 residues. Germline V CDR1 and CDR2: SGHTA, FQGNSA. The CDR3 protein is CASSRLLTDTQYF. Written as DNA, the CDR3 is TGTGCCAGCAGCAGACTGCTCACAGATACGCAGTATTTT.

This clonotype was counted a few times. The CDR3 DNA is TGTGCCAGCAGCGTAGCATCGTCACAGCCCTCCTACGAGCAGTACTTC. Protein product: CASSVASSQPSYEQYF. The J gene is TRBJ2-7, the V gene TRBV9; D is unclear. Germline V gene lookup returns CDR1 SGDLS and CDR2 YYNGEE. This CDR3 is 16 amino acids long. Trimming shortened V by 0 bases and J by 0 bases, and 13 bases separated the two germline ends.

This clonotype was seen many times. A junction boundary mismatches the germline segment, possibly from a read error. The rearrangement joins TRBV30 to TRBJ2-7; D unresolved. The CDR3 runs to 11 residues. The V gene's germline CDR1 is GTSNPN and CDR2 SVGIG (reference sequence). The CDR3 DNA reads as TGTGCCTGGACCATCTCCAACGAGCAGTACTTC. Translated, it gives CAWTISNEQYF.